This T cell receptor (beta chain) originates from a study of shared clonotypes between healthy human individuals. TCRdb keeps only in-frame clones here, not all; method: immunoSEQ multiplex PCR. The profile shows around 1 million clones, 60% to 85% of them singletons. Germline V gene lookup returns CDR1 SGHRS and CDR2 YFSETQ. The CDR3 extends over 15 amino acids. The V and J ends lost 4 bases and 5 bases respectively, with 15 bases between them. The chain has TRBV5-1 and TRBJ2-2; a weak D match, TRBD1 (6 bases). The source of this sequence is a man aged 18-30 years in good health. Sequencing input: memory CD4+ T cells sorted from blood. Subset given: CD45RA-negative fraction. CDR3 loop: CASSLGTGSTGELFF. For the CDR3, the DNA is TGCGCCAGCAGCCTGGGAACAGGGTCAACCGGGGAGCTGTTTTTT.